This TCR beta chain was captured by sequencing in a study of cytomegalovirus exposure and HLA in healthy donors. Points from the study as a whole: Accurate HLA-A and HLA-B prediction from TCR beta sequences was reported for most subjects. Later analysis identified several of the most significant clusters that appeared linked to common viral pathogens.

In its sample, this clone was seen once. Its antigen is unknown. Germline CDR1 and CDR2: SGHAT and FQNNGV. V lost 1 base and J lost 9; bases outside the gene matches: 13. The CDR3 contains 17 residues. Use of 60 Vbeta and 13 Jbeta primers characterized the PCR. Sequenced by immunoSEQ multiplex PCR; TCRdb stores in-frame clones only, minus some. Altogether approximately 130,000 clones are present, 60% to 85% being singletons, with the ten largest covering roughly 3%. The sample consisted of PBMCs. This chain links TRBV11-2 with TRBJ2-1, with 9 bases fitting TRBD2. This clonotype was sampled from a man under 40 in good health and CMV-seronegative. The CDR3 reads CASSLAGAGGPKGEQFF. The CDR3 bases are TGTGCCAGCAGCTTAGCCGGGGCGGGGGGGCCAAAAGGTGAGCAGTTCTTC.